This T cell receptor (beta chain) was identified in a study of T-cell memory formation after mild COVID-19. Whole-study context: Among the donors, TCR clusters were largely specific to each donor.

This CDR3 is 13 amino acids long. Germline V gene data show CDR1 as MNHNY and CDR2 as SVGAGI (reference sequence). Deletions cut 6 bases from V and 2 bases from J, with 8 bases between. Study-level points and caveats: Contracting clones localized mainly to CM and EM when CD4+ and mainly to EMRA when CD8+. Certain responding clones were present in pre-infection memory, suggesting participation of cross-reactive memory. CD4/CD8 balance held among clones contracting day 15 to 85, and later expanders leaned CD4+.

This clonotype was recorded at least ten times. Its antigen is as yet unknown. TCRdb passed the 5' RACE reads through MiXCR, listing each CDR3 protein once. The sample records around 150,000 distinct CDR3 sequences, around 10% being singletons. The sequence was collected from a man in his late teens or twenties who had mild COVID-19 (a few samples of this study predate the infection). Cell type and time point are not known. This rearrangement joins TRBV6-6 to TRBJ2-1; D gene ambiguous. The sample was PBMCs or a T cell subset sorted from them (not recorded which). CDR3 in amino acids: CASSPTAYNEQFF. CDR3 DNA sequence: TGTGCCAGCAGCCCGACCGCCTACAATGAGCAGTTCTTC.